This T cell receptor beta chain was identified during a study of graft-versus-host responses after intestinal transplantation. Study background: Anti-thymocyte globulin induction, then tacrolimus and steroids for approximately 3 years, went to all recipients.

Details on this clone: The target antigen is unknown.

Sequencing used immunoSEQ multiplex PCR; TCRdb keeps in-frame clones, though not all of them. Found here are 40,000 or so clones, around nine tenths of them singletons; the top ten hold about 7%. Germline values: CDR1 SQVTM, CDR2 ANQGSEA. The CDR3 totals 13 residues. Trimming removed 3 bases from V and 5 bases from J, with 12 bases in between. The study, taken as a whole, reports: In patients with graft-donor T cell macrochimerism, allograft graft-versus-host to host-versus-graft clonal ratios were high.

This rearrangement joins TRBV29-1 to TRBJ2-3, with D possibly TRBD1 on 6 matching bases. The sequences come from PBMCs, collected 267 days after transplant. The sequence derives from a human patient who received an intestinal transplant, so some T cells may come from the graft donor. CDR3 nucleotide sequence: TGCAGCGTTGAGATGGGGGCGGAAGATACGCAGTATTTT. Translation gives CSVEMGAEDTQYF.